This T cell receptor beta chain was identified in a study of regulatory T cells in long-lasting Graves disease. Study-level findings and limits: TCR diversity in persistent Graves' patients was below that of newly diagnosed ones.

Arm-PCR of CDR3 regions with iRepertoire HTBI primers generated TCR beta libraries. TCRdb passed the multiplex PCR reads through MiXCR, listing each CDR3 protein once. The top ten clones hold roughly an eighth of a sample with about 430,000 distinct CDR3 sequences, 21% of them seen once. This clonotype was counted at least ten times. What it recognizes is unknown. The time point was: persistent/refractory GD, antithyroid drugs over 5 years with positive TRAb. With RNA extracted from PBMCs as input, the TCR library was made. Staff took approximately 9.9 milliliters of peripheral blood and put it into EDTA tubes. This specimen was peripheral blood mononuclear cells (PBMCs), taken when the disease was refractory, from a patient treated with antithyroid drugs. This clonotype originated in a female donor with Graves disease.

CDR3 DNA: TGTGCCAGCAGTTTGACACCCGTGGGGACAGGGAACTATGGCTACACCTTC. Protein product: CASSLTPVGTGNYGYTF. The chain joins TRBV12-3 or TRBV12-4 to TRBJ1-2, with 9 bases aligning to TRBD1. This CDR3 region has 17 residues. The ends lost 3 bases at V and 2 bases at J; junction bases unmatched: 10.